In its sample, the clone carrying this T cell receptor (beta chain) was seen a few times. What it recognizes is unknown. The sample belongs to a study of CD8 T cells in ankylosing spondylitis. The V end was cut by 1 base, the J end by 13 bases, with 17 bases between. Germline CDR1 and CDR2: SGHTA and FQGNSA. The CDR3 consists of 14 residues. Quantitative barcoded 5'-RACE was used to prepare TCR beta libraries. TCRdb re-called the 5' RACE reads through MiXCR, storing one row per CDR3 protein. The table has under 550,000 distinct CDR3 sequences, roughly a quarter seen once. Findings of the study overall: Within matched ankylosing spondylitis synovial fluid, disease-linked clones were reportedly significantly enriched. The study identified a TCR beta motif of about eight highly homologous variants that appeared characteristic of ankylosing spondylitis blood. A subset of motif variants has previously been described in the synovial fluid and blood of reactive arthritis.

Sequencing was performed on blood, either unsorted or a sorted T cell fraction (not recorded which). This TCR came from a male donor with ankylosing spondylitis. J is TRBJ2-1 and V is TRBV7-2; D perhaps matches TRBD2 (7 bases). CDR3 region: CASSLERGGSLQFF. CDR3 in DNA: TGTGCCAGCAGCTTAGAAAGGGGGGGGTCCCTACAGTTCTTC.